This passage covers 14 T cell receptor beta chains from one sample sequenced in a study of cytomegalovirus exposure and HLA in healthy donors. The PCR employed 60 Vbeta primers together with 13 Jbeta primers. Using immunoSEQ multiplex PCR, the repertoire was profiled, and TCRdb retains in-frame clones only, with some absent. The table includes about 130,000 clones, 73% detected once. The sequencing sample was made of PBMCs. The receptors originated from a woman in her forties in good health and CMV-seropositive.

This clone was observed once. V usage is TRBV5-4 and J usage is TRBJ2-3, with D maybe TRBD2 (6 bases). Germline CDR1 is SGHNT and CDR2 is YYREEE (reference sequence). This CDR3 is built from 14 residues. V was shortened by 4 bases and J by 6 bases, with 15 bases between the two germline ends. As DNA, the CDR3 is TGTGCCAGCAGCCCCCGGTCGGGGACTGATACGCAGTATTTT. It translates to CASSPRSGTDTQYF.

This rearrangement joins TRBV2 to TRBJ1-1; D is undetermined. V was pared by 4 bases and J by 4 bases, with 13 bases between. The length of the CDR3 is 14 residues. Germline CDR1 SNHLY, CDR2 FYNNEI. The CDR3 DNA is TGTGCCAGCAGTGTCACTACCCTAGGCACTGAAGCTTTCTTT. This codes for CASSVTTLGTEAFF.

This chain joins TRBV4-2 and TRBJ2-3; TRBD2 matches at 15 bases. V shed 0 bases and J 3 bases; nucleotides not matched to a gene: 1. Germline V lookup: CDR1 LGHNA, CDR2 YNFKEQ. This CDR3 is built from 17 residues. CDR3: CASSQDGLAGGTDTQYF. The CDR3 coding sequence is TGTGCCAGCAGCCAAGACGGACTAGCGGGGGGGACAGATACGCAGTATTTT.

The chain couples TRBV29-1 to TRBJ1-2; 7 positions match TRBD1. V shed 0 bases and J 8 bases; nucleotides not matched to a gene: 12. This CDR3 has 15 amino acids. Germline CDR1 is SQVTM and CDR2 is ANQGSEA. The DNA of the CDR3 is TGCAGCGTTGAAGATAATGACAGGGCCTCCGGGGGCTACACCTTC. It yields the protein CSVEDNDRASGGYTF. Looking up the rest from reference TRBV29-1 and TRBJ1-2 gives the full variable domain: SAVISQKPSRDICQRGTSLTIQCQVDSQVTMMFWYRQQPGQSLTLIATANQGSEATYESGFVIDKFPISRPNLTFSTLTVSNMSPEDSSIYLCSVEDNDRASGGYTFGSGTRLTVV.

This clone was counted only a few times. This sequence joins TRBV27 and TRBJ1-4; D not certain. Per germline, CDR1 MNHEY and CDR2 SMNVEV (reference sequence). V lost 10 bases to trimming and J lost 7 bases, with 16 bases between them. The CDR3 is 13 amino acids. The CDR3 sequence: CATHGVPGEKLFF. The DNA of the CDR3 is TGTGCCACCCACGGGGTACCCGGTGAAAAACTGTTTTTT. Supplemented by reference TRBV27 and TRBJ1-4, the full variable domain reads EAQVTQNPRYLITVTGKKLTVTCSQNMNHEYMSWYRQDPGLGLRQIYYSMNVEVTDKGDVPEGYKVSRKEKRNFPLILESPSPNQTSLYFCATHGVPGEKLFFGSGTQLSVL.

J is TRBJ1-1 and V is TRBV11-3; D is ambiguous. The ends were cut back, 2 bases at V and 7 bases at J, with 11 bases in the middle. Germline loops: CDR1 SGHNT, CDR2 YENEEA. The CDR3 sequence is 13 residues long. The CDR3 nucleotides are TGTGCCAGCAGCTTATACGGTTCTGGTGAAGCTTTCTTT. Translated: CASSLYGSGEAFF.

This chain's CDR3 is CSVEGNGGEKLFF. In nucleotides, the CDR3 is TGCAGCGTGGAGGGGAACGGTGGGGAAAAACTGTTTTTT. The chain is built from TRBV29-1 and TRBJ1-4; D perhaps matches TRBD1 (5 bases). In germline, CDR1 is SQVTM, CDR2 ANQGSEA. V was shortened by 6 bases and J by 8 bases, with 16 bases between the two germline ends. The CDR3 is made up of 13 amino acids.

This clone has a handful of counts. The chain joins TRBV4-3 to TRBJ1-1, with a possible D match to TRBD1 (5 bases). CDR1 LGHNA and CDR2 YSLEER come from the germline V gene. The CDR3 contains 16 residues. V lost 5 bases to trimming and J lost 0 bases, with 16 bases between them. CDR3 nucleotides: TGCGCCAGCAGCATGGGGGGGGGTACCATGAACACTGAAGCTTTCTTT. It encodes CASSMGGGTMNTEAFF.

The chain combines TRBV7-9 with TRBJ1-2; 7 bases are shared with TRBD1. Germline V gene data show CDR1 as SEHNR and CDR2 as FQNEAQ (reference sequence). This CDR3 has 11 amino acids. The CDR3 sequence: CAITGADGYTF. The CDR3 DNA reads TGTGCTATCACAGGGGCGGATGGCTACACCTTC.

This clone is a singleton in its sample. This chain connects TRBV29-1 to TRBJ2-1; the D gene is possibly TRBD2 (6 bases). The CDR3 covers 20 residues. Germline V lookup: CDR1 SQVTM, CDR2 ANQGSEA. The V end lost 0 bases, the J end lost 8 bases, and 32 bases lay between the germline ends. The CDR3 loop is CSVEEYGGFYYGWGLDEQFF. The CDR3 DNA reads as TGCAGCGTTGAAGAATATGGGGGGTTCTATTATGGTTGGGGTTTGGATGAGCAGTTCTTC.

J is TRBJ2-1 and V is TRBV30; 7 bases map to TRBD1. The CDR3 consists of 11 residues. Germline V lookup: CDR1 GTSNPN, CDR2 SVGIG (reference sequence). V gave up 8 bases and J gave up 5 bases; unmatched junction bases: 3. CDR3 nucleotide sequence: TGTGCCCGTGGGACAGACAATGAGCAGTTCTTC. Protein sequence: CARGTDNEQFF.

A single count supports this clone. This chain joins TRBV27 and TRBJ1-1; D might be TRBD1 (6 bases). This CDR3 is 14 amino acids long. V was trimmed by 2 bases and J by 2 bases, leaving 9 bases between them. Germline V lookup: CDR1 MNHEY, CDR2 SMNVEV (reference sequence). The CDR3: CASSLAGANTEAFF. CDR3 DNA sequence: TGTGCCAGCAGTTTAGCGGGGGCCAACACTGAAGCTTTCTTT.

This chain uses TRBV5-5 with TRBJ1-6, with D unresolved. Deletions cut 0 bases from V and 9 bases from J, with 19 bases between. This CDR3 has 17 amino acids. The germline CDR1 and CDR2 sequences are SGHKS and YYEKEE (reference sequence). The CDR3 sequence: CASSLASTTVPRSPLHF. The CDR3 nucleotides are TGTGCCAGCAGCTTGGCTTCCACCACAGTACCGCGTTCACCCCTCCACTTT.

The rearrangement links TRBV19 to TRBJ1-1; D remains unclear. Germline CDR1 reads LNHDA; CDR2 reads SQIVND (reference sequence). The CDR3 sequence is 14 residues long. The V end was cut by 3 bases, the J end by 4 bases, with 12 bases between. The CDR3 region has the DNA TGTGCCAGTAGTATCTCAACCCCGAGCACTGAAGCTTTCTTT. Protein: CASSISTPSTEAFF.